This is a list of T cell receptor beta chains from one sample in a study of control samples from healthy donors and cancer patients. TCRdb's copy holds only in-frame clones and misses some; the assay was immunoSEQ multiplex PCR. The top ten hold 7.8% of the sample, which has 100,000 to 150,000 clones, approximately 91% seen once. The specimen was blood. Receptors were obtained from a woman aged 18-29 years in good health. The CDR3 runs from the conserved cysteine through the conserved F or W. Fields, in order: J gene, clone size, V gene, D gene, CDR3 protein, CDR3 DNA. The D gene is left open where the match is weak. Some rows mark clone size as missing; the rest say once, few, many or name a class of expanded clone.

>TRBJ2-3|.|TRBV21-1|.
CASREPNLGDTQYF
TGTGCCAGCCGGGAGCCCAACCTCGGGGATACGCAGTATTTT
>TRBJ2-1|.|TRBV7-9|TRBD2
CASSVGTSDEQFF
TGTGCCAGCAGCGTCGGGACTAGCGATGAGCAGTTCTTC
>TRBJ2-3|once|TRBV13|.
CASSSEAENSTDTQYF
TGTGCCAGCAGCTCCGAAGCGGAAAATAGCACAGATACGCAGTATTTT
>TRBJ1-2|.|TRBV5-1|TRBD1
CASSLAGTGGDGYTF
TGCGCCAGCAGCTTGGCCGGGACAGGGGGCGATGGCTACACCTTC
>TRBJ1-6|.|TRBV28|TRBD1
CASRSRQGTIFSLHF
TGTGCCAGCAGATCACGACAGGGGACCATCTTTTCCCTCCACTTT
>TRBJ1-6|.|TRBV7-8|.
CASSYSGSNSPLHF
TGTGCCAGCAGTTATTCCGGGTCGAATTCACCCCTCCACTTT
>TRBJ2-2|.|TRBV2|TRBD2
CASRTSGKAGELFF
TGTGCCAGCAGGACTAGCGGGAAAGCCGGGGAGCTGTTTTTT
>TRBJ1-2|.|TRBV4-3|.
CASSRGPNYGYTF
TGCGCCAGCAGCCGGGGTCCTAACTATGGCTACACCTTC
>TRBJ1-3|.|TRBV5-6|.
CASSLGVTSGNTIYF
TGTGCCAGCAGTCTTGGAGTAACCTCTGGAAACACCATATATTTT
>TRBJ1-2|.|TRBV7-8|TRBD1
CASSLGAGQGRSGYTF
TGTGCCAGCAGCTTAGGCGCGGGACAGGGGCGGAGTGGCTACACCTTC
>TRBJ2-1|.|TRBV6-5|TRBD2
CASSSSTSGRNNEQFF
TGTGCCAGCAGTTCCTCGACTAGCGGGAGGAACAATGAGCAGTTCTTC
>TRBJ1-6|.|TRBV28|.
CASSLDRGTPLHF
TGTGCCAGCAGTTTAGATCGGGGTACACCCCTCCACTTT
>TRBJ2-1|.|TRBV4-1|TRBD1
CASSPGQGRNEQFF
TGCGCCAGCAGCCCCGGACAGGGGCGTAATGAGCAGTTCTTC
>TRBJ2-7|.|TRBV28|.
CAVGSGRSEQYF
TGTGCCGTGGGGTCCGGGAGAAGCGAGCAGTACTTC
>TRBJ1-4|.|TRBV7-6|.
CASGQTNEKLFF
TGTGCCAGCGGACAGACTAATGAAAAACTGTTTTTT
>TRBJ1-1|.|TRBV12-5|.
CASGSGGVRTNTEAFF
TGTGCTAGTGGTAGTGGAGGGGTGAGGACGAACACTGAAGCTTTCTTT
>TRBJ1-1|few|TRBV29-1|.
CSVSESPRTEAFF
TGCAGCGTTTCCGAGTCCCCACGCACTGAAGCTTTCTTT
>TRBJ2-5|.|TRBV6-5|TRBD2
CASRPTSKETQYF
TGTGCCAGCAGACCGACTAGCAAAGAGACCCAGTACTTC
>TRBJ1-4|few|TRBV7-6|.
CASSLGGLTNEKLFF
TGTGCCAGCAGCTTAGGGGGGTTAACTAATGAAAAACTGTTTTTT
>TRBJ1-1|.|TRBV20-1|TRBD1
CSASDPGQKNSEAFF
TGCAGTGCTAGTGACCCGGGACAGAAAAATAGTGAAGCTTTCTTT
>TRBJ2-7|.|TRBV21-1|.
CASPPSHSGQGVVYEYEQYF
TGTGCCAGCCCGCCCTCCCATTCGGGACAGGGGGTCGTTTATGAGTACGAGCAGTACTTC
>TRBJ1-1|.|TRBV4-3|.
CASSQHGTETEAFF
TGCGCCAGCAGCCAACACGGAACAGAAACTGAAGCTTTCTTT
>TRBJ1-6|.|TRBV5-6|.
CASSLGPGSPLHF
TGTGCCAGCAGCTTAGGACCAGGATCACCCCTCCACTTT
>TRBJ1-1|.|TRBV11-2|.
CASSLRGGTEAFF
TGTGCCAGCAGCTTACGGGGGGGGACTGAAGCTTTCTTT
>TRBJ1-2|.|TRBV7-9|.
CASSSQGGEVYGYTF
TGTGCCAGCAGCTCCCAAGGGGGGGAGGTCTATGGCTACACCTTC
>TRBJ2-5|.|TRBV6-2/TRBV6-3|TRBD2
CASSRGGAVKETQYF
TGTGCCAGCAGTCGGGGGGGGGCCGTGAAGGAGACCCAGTACTTC
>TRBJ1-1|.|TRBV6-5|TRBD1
CASSFGTGGTEAFF
TGTGCCAGCAGCTTCGGGACAGGGGGTACTGAAGCTTTCTTT
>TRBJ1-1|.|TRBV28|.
CASSPRRAANTEAFF
TGTGCCAGCAGTCCTCGTCGGGCCGCTAACACTGAAGCTTTCTTT
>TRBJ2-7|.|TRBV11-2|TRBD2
CASSLARTSEGYEQYF
TGTGCCAGCAGCTTAGCCAGGACTAGCGAAGGCTACGAGCAGTACTTC
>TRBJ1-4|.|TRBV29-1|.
CSGTGFGKLFF
TGCAGCGGTACAGGGTTTGGAAAACTGTTTTTT
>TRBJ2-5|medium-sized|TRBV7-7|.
CASSLTRGRQETQYF
TGTGCTAGCAGCCTGACTAGGGGGAGGCAAGAGACCCAGTACTTC
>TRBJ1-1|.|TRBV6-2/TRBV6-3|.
CASSDQGEAFF
TGTGCCAGCAGTGACCAGGGAGAAGCTTTCTTT
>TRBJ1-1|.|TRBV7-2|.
CASSPLGGPEAFF
TGTGCCAGCAGCCCTCTCGGGGGCCCTGAAGCTTTCTTT
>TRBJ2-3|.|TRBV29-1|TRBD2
CSVEDGWASGRDTQYF
TGCAGCGTTGAAGATGGCTGGGCTAGCGGGAGGGATACGCAGTATTTT
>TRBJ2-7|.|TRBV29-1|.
CSVGGSNYEQYF
TGCAGCGTTGGGGGTTCCAACTACGAGCAGTACTTC
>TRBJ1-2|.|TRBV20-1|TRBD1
CSASRAGGHYGYTF
TGCAGTGCTAGTAGGGCAGGGGGCCACTATGGCTACACCTTC
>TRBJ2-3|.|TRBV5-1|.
CASSLRLGLGTDTQYF
TGCGCCAGCAGCTTGCGGCTGGGGTTAGGCACAGATACGCAGTATTTT
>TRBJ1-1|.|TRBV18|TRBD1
CASSPQGVDTEAFF
TGTGCCAGCTCACCGCAGGGGGTTGACACTGAAGCTTTCTTT
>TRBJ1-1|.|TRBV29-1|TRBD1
CSVESLGQAAFF
TGCAGCGTTGAAAGCCTTGGACAGGCGGCTTTCTTT
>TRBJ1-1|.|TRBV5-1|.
CASSLGMSRNTEAFF
TGCGCCAGCAGCTTGGGAATGTCAAGAAACACTGAAGCTTTCTTT
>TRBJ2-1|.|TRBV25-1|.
CASSEYESSTIYNEQFF
TGTGCCAGCAGTGAATACGAATCGAGTACCATCTACAATGAGCAGTTCTTC
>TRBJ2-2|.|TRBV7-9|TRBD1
CASSPQGAGELFF
TGTGCCAGCAGTCCGCAGGGGGCCGGGGAGCTGTTTTTT
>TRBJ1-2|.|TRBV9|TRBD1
CASSAGTGIYGYTF
TGTGCCAGCAGCGCCGGGACAGGCATCTATGGCTACACCTTC
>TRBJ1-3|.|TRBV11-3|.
CASSSNSGNTIYF
TGTGCCAGCAGCTCTAACTCTGGAAACACCATATATTTT
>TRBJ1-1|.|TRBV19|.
CASSIGIRNTEAFF
TGTGCCAGTAGTATAGGGATCAGGAACACTGAAGCTTTCTTT
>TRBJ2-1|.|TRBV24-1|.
CATSGSTLSTLYNEQFF
TGTGCCACCAGCGGGTCTACGCTTTCCACCTTGTACAATGAGCAGTTCTTC
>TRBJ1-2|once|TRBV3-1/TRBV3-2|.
CASRPSQGEVYGYTF
TGTGCCAGCAGGCCAAGCCAGGGAGAAGTCTATGGCTACACCTTC